Below, 24 T cell receptor beta chains from the same sample are listed, as sequenced in a study of regulatory T cells in long-lasting Graves disease. Relying on iRepertoire HTBI primers and Arm-PCR of CDR3 regions, the team built TCR beta libraries. TCRdb called the multiplex PCR reads again in MiXCR, with one record for every CDR3 protein. The table shows around 400,000 distinct CDR3 sequences, with roughly 25% occurring only once. This sample's time point: persistent/refractory GD, antithyroid drugs over 5 years with positive TRAb. PBMC RNA served as the TCR library source. The specimen was peripheral blood mononuclear cells (PBMCs), collected when the disease was refractory, from a patient treated with antithyroid drugs. The receptors originated from a woman aged 40 to 50 with Graves disease.

The V call is TRBV5-1, the J call TRBJ2-2; 8 positions agree with TRBD1. Germline CDR1 reads SGHRS; CDR2 reads YFSETQ. The V and J ends lost 1 base and 2 bases, in that order; junction bases with no gene match: 10. The CDR3 spans 18 residues. The CDR3 DNA is TGCGCCAGCAGCTTGCCCCCCGGACAGGGCTCCAACACCGGGGAGCTGTTTTTT. Its protein product is CASSLPPGQGSNTGELFF. Variable domain in full (rest from reference TRBV5-1 and TRBJ2-2): KAGVTQTPRYLIKTRGQQVTLSCSPISGHRSVSWYQQTPGQGLQFLFEYFSETQRNKGNFPGRFSGRQFSNSRSEMNVSTLELGDSALYLCASSLPPGQGSNTGELFFGEGSRLTVL.

As for this clonotype: A junction end diverges from the germline sequence, so it may reflect a read error. The chain recombines TRBV5-1 with TRBJ1-1; TRBD1 aligns across 7 bases. CDR1 SGHRS and CDR2 YFSETQ come from the germline V gene. This CDR3 region has 12 residues. The CDR3 coding sequence is TGCGCCAGCAGCCCTGGGACAGCTGAAGCTCTCTTT. Translation gives CASSPGTAEALF.

This clonotype was picked up a small number of times. The chain is built from TRBV5-1 and TRBJ2-7; 10 bases are shared with TRBD2. This CDR3 is 16 amino acids long. Germline V lookup: CDR1 SGHRS, CDR2 YFSETQ. The V gene end was trimmed by 2 bases and the J gene end by 2 bases; junction bases not matched to a gene: 7. CDR3 DNA: TGCGCCAGCAGCTTCAACCCTGGACTAGCGGCCTACGAGCAGTACTTC. Protein sequence: CASSFNPGLAAYEQYF.

Many counts were recorded for this clonotype. J is TRBJ2-2 and V is TRBV12-3 or TRBV12-4; unclear D gene. The V gene lost 8 bases and the J gene lost 0 bases, with 10 bases spanning the gap. This CDR3 has 14 residues. The CDR3: CASHLGPNTGELFF. As DNA, the CDR3 is TGTGCCAGCCACCTAGGACCGAACACCGGGGAGCTGTTTTTT.

This clonotype has a handful of counts. The V and J genes are TRBV19 and TRBJ2-7, with D maybe TRBD1 (6 bases). The CDR3 is 14 amino acids. Germline assignment: CDR1 LNHDA and CDR2 SQIVND (reference sequence). V lost 3 bases to trimming and J lost 0 bases, with 9 bases between them. CDR3 protein: CASSIPGDSYEQYF. The CDR3 DNA reads TGTGCCAGTAGTATCCCAGGGGACTCCTACGAGCAGTACTTC. The whole variable domain, filled in from reference TRBV19 and TRBJ2-7, reads DGGITQSPKYLFRKEGQNVTLSCEQNLNHDAMYWYRQDPGQGLRLIYYSQIVNDFQKGDIAEGYSVSREKKESFPLTVTSAQKNPTAFYLCASSIPGDSYEQYFGPGTRLTVT.

Details on this clonotype: A much larger clone differs by one base, so this may be a read error. This rearrangement joins TRBV28 to TRBJ1-2; D possibly corresponds to TRBD1 (6 bases). CDR1 is MDHEN, CDR2 SYDVKM, per germline. The ends were cut back, 4 bases at V and 4 bases at J, with 19 bases in the middle. The CDR3 is made up of 16 amino acids. The CDR3 DNA sequence: TGTGCCAGCAGTTCGAACCAGGGGCAAGGGTTCTATGGCTACACCTTC. Translated, it gives CASSSNQGQGFYGYTF.

The chain carries TRBV3-1 and TRBJ2-7; TRBD2 might be the D (5 bases). Germline CDR1 LGHDT, CDR2 YNNKEL (reference sequence). Trimming took off 5 bases at V and 4 bases at J, with 15 bases between the two ends. The CDR3 loop spans 14 amino acids. The CDR3 DNA reads TGTGCCAGCAGCAAGACCCCCTCGGGGTACGAGCAGTACTTC. Encoded protein: CASSKTPSGYEQYF.

The chain joins TRBV18 to TRBJ1-5, with D tentatively TRBD1 (5 bases). The CDR3 totals 15 residues. V was trimmed by 2 bases and J by 5 bases, leaving 13 bases between them. Germline V gene lookup returns CDR1 KGHSH and CDR2 LQKENI. The CDR3 coding sequence is TGTGCCAGCTCACCAGGCTTCGGGACCTATCAGCCCCAGCATTTT. Translation gives CASSPGFGTYQPQHF.

The rearrangement links TRBV7-8 to TRBJ2-1, with TRBD1 identical over 7 bases. Looked up from germline, CDR1 is SGHVS and CDR2 is FQNEAQ. Unmatched junction bases numbered 11, after V lost 1 base and J lost 5 bases. The CDR3 consists of 17 residues. The CDR3 reads CASSLGPDRPLHNEQFF. The CDR3 DNA follows: TGTGCCAGCAGCTTAGGCCCGGACAGGCCCCTCCACAATGAGCAGTTCTTC.

This clonotype has just a few counts. The chain links TRBV18 to TRBJ2-3; D call uncertain. The germline CDR1 and CDR2 sequences are KGHSH and LQKENI. V was cut by 5 bases and J by 4 bases, with 7 bases left in between. This CDR3 spans 12 amino acids. CDR3 region: CASSSSADTQYF. CDR3 nucleotide sequence: TGTGCCAGCTCATCTAGTGCAGATACGCAGTATTTT.

Remarks on this clonotype: A clone one base away is much larger, so this may be a read error. The rearrangement uses TRBV5-7 and TRBJ2-5, with D possibly being TRBD1 (6 bases). TRBV5-7 is sorted into the ORF group, with uncertain function. This CDR3 contains 17 residues. Trimming stripped 4 bases from V and 9 bases from J, with 28 bases between. CDR3 bases: TGTGCCAGCAGCATGCTTACGACAGGCCAGAGGCGTGCGGCCCAGTACTTC. It specifies CASSMLTTGQRRAAQYF.

This clonotype was detected a few times. V and J are TRBV4-1 and TRBJ1-4; D not certain. V was shortened by 1 base and J by 0 bases, with 9 bases between the two germline ends. The CDR3 consists of 16 residues. CDR1 MGHRA and CDR2 YSYEKL come from the germline V gene. Here the CDR3 reads CASSQVVAATNEKLFF. The CDR3 DNA follows: TGCGCCAGCAGCCAAGTTGTAGCAGCAACTAATGAAAAACTGTTTTTT.

Many counts were recorded for this clonotype. This rearrangement joins TRBV20-1 to TRBJ2-7; 9 bases agree with TRBD2. V shed 0 bases, J shed 3 bases, and the junction held 6 bases outside the gene matches. CDR3 length: 15 residues. CDR1 and CDR2 from the germline V gene are DFQATT and SNEGSKA (reference sequence). The CDR3 region has the DNA TGCAGTGCTAGAGATTTGCTAGCGGGATACTACGAGCAGTACTTC. Amino acids: CSARDLLAGYYEQYF.

The chain recombines TRBV20-1 with TRBJ1-2; the D is unclear. The length of the CDR3 is 11 residues. Germline V gives CDR1 DFQATT, CDR2 SNEGSKA (reference sequence). V gave up 2 bases and J gave up 8 bases, with 9 bases separating them. CDR3 DNA sequence: TGCAGTGCTAGACGGTCGGGGGGCTACACCTTC. Its protein is CSARRSGGYTF.

This clonotype was detected a few times. This chain connects TRBV12-3 or TRBV12-4 to TRBJ2-4; 10 bases agree with TRBD2. V lost 9 bases to trimming and J lost 8 bases; unmatched junction nucleotides: 7. The CDR3 runs 13 residues. The CDR3 is CASGLAVYDIQYF. For the CDR3, the DNA is TGTGCCAGTGGACTAGCGGTTTACGACATTCAGTACTTC.

The chain links TRBV5-1 to TRBJ2-2, with a possible D match to TRBD2 (5 bases). This CDR3 has 15 amino acids. The germline CDR1 and CDR2 sequences are SGHRS and YFSETQ. The V end lost 7 bases, the J end lost 4 bases, and 17 bases lay between the germline ends. The CDR3 spells CASRGLADATGELFF. The CDR3 DNA reads TGCGCCAGCCGCGGGCTAGCAGACGCCACCGGGGAGCTGTTTTTT.

This chain joins TRBV4-1 and TRBJ1-1; 7 bases fit TRBD1. CDR3 length: 15 residues. Germline assignment: CDR1 MGHRA and CDR2 YSYEKL. With 4 bases clipped from V and 5 bases from J, the junction kept 10 bases outside the gene matches. CDR3 residues: CASSLRRGLGTEAFF. For the CDR3, the DNA is TGCGCCAGCAGCCTGCGTAGGGGGCTAGGGACTGAAGCTTTCTTT.

The chain recombines TRBV19 with TRBJ2-1, with D perhaps TRBD2 (6 bases). CDR3 size: 16 residues. Trimming removed 3 bases from V and 8 bases from J, with 20 bases in between. The germline V gene encodes CDR1 LNHDA and CDR2 SQIVND (reference sequence). CDR3: CASSMRRDQLRDEQFF. The CDR3 coding sequence is TGTGCCAGTAGTATGAGGCGGGACCAGCTGCGCGATGAGCAGTTCTTC.

This clonotype was seen at least ten times. Here the CDR3 DNA reads TGTGCCAGCAGTTTGGGGCTCATACAAGAGACCCAGTACTTC. Translating gives CASSLGLIQETQYF. The chain joins TRBV12-3 or TRBV12-4 to TRBJ2-5; possible D gene TRBD1, 5 bases. The V end was cut by 3 bases, the J end by 2 bases, with 10 bases between. The CDR3 contains 14 residues.

This clonotype was observed many times. V usage is TRBV28 and J usage is TRBJ2-7; 7 bases are shared with TRBD1. V shed 5 bases, J shed 6 bases, and the junction held 16 bases outside the gene matches. The CDR3 is 16 amino acids. Germline V lookup: CDR1 MDHEN, CDR2 SYDVKM. In nucleotides, the CDR3 is TGTGCCAGCAGTGCCCTACACAGGGGAGAAGTAGCCGAGCAGTACTTC. Translated: CASSALHRGEVAEQYF.

This clonotype was counted a few times. The chain employs TRBV13 and TRBJ2-6; D may be TRBD2 (6 bases). Germline CDR1 is PRHDT and CDR2 is FYEKMQ (reference sequence). The V end lost 8 bases, the J end lost 4 bases, and 15 bases lay between the germline ends. The CDR3 sequence is 15 residues long. The CDR3, as DNA: TGTGCCAGCCGGGTCGGGGGTAAGGGGGCCAACGTCCTGACTTTC. It translates to CASRVGGKGANVLTF.

The chain joins TRBV28 to TRBJ1-4; perhaps TRBD1 as D (6 bases). V was shortened by 4 bases and J by 8 bases, with 14 bases between the two germline ends. Germline-derived CDR1 and CDR2 are MDHEN and SYDVKM. The CDR3 is 14 amino acids. The CDR3 DNA reads TGTGCCAGCAGTTCCCTTCGGACAGAAGAAAAACTGTTTTTT. Its translation is CASSSLRTEEKLFF.

Many counts were recorded for this clonotype. V is TRBV12-3 or TRBV12-4 and J is TRBJ1-4; no definite D call. The V and J ends lost 5 bases and 5 bases respectively, with 6 bases between them. This CDR3 is built from 12 residues. Written as DNA, the CDR3 is TGTGCCAGCAGTCATATCAATGAAAAACTGTTTTTT. It specifies CASSHINEKLFF.

The chain links TRBV6-4 to TRBJ2-7, with TRBD2 matching 12 bases. In germline, CDR1 is MRHNA, CDR2 SNTAGT. The length of the CDR3 is 19 residues. V lost 5 bases, J lost 6 bases, and 20 bases stayed unmatched. CDR3 bases: TGTGCCAGCAGTCCCATCGGGTGGGGGCCCCGGACTAGCGGGGTCGAGCAGTACTTC. Translated, it gives CASSPIGWGPRTSGVEQYF.